Listed here are 20 T cell receptor beta chains from one sample, sequenced in a study of blood T cell repertoires in COVID-19. The assay was immunoSEQ multiplex PCR, and TCRdb's table has in-frame clones only and misses some. The sample carries approximately 300,000 clones, 80% to 90% recorded once. Sequenced sample: peripheral blood. Receptor source: a woman in her 50s with acute or convalescent COVID-19.

This chain connects TRBV2 to TRBJ1-2; D not certain. The CDR3 is made up of 14 amino acids. V was clipped by 7 bases and J by 2 bases, with 14 bases between them. Looked up from germline, CDR1 is SNHLY and CDR2 is FYNNEI. CDR3 coding DNA: TGTGCCAGCACGCTCCGGGATCAAAACTATGGCTACACCTTC. It yields the protein CASTLRDQNYGYTF.

J is TRBJ1-1 and V is TRBV7-9, with TRBD1 as a possible D gene (6 bases). The V end was cut by 5 bases, the J end by 6 bases, with 10 bases between. This CDR3 has 12 residues. From germline, CDR1 is SEHNR and CDR2 FQNEAQ (reference sequence). The CDR3 nucleotides read TGTGCCAGCAGCCCCCGACAGGCTGAAGCTTTCTTT. This encodes CASSPRQAEAFF.

CDR3 loop: CASSAFWLGGGTQYF. The CDR3 nucleotides are TGTGCCAGCAGTGCCTTCTGGCTAGGGGGGGGGACCCAGTACTTC. V usage is TRBV2 and J usage is TRBJ2-5; tentative D call: TRBD2 (7 bases). The ends were cut back, 4 bases at V and 7 bases at J, with 19 bases in the middle. Germline-derived CDR1 and CDR2 are SNHLY and FYNNEI. The length of the CDR3 is 15 residues.

This chain uses TRBV7-9 with TRBJ1-2; no definite D call. V shed 5 bases and J shed 8 bases, with 15 bases lying between them. CDR3 size: 13 residues. Germline CDR1 and CDR2: SEHNR and FQNEAQ (reference sequence). CDR3 in DNA: TGTGCCAGCAGCAAAGAGAATCCGGGGGGCTACACCTTC. This encodes CASSKENPGGYTF.

The CDR3 region is CASTSQGLNTEAFF. Written as DNA, the CDR3 is TGCGCCAGCACCTCACAGGGGCTGAACACTGAAGCTTTCTTT. The rearrangement links TRBV5-1 to TRBJ1-1; TRBD1 matches 7 bases. J lost 0 bases, V lost 6 bases, and 5 bases had no gene match. This CDR3 region has 14 residues. The V gene's germline CDR1 is SGHRS and CDR2 YFSETQ.

V is TRBV2 and J is TRBJ2-2; D possibly corresponds to TRBD2 (5 bases). Trimming took off 8 bases at V and 5 bases at J, with 9 bases between the two ends. The length of the CDR3 is 12 residues. Germline CDR1 and CDR2: SNHLY and FYNNEI. Written as DNA, the CDR3 is TGTGCCAGCCCAAGAGGGACCGGGGAGCTGTTTTTT. Translating gives CASPRGTGELFF.

J is TRBJ2-1 and V is TRBV5-1; 7 bases match TRBD2. This CDR3 region has 13 residues. Unmatched junction bases numbered 5, after V lost 4 bases and J lost 7 bases. Germline CDR1 and CDR2: SGHRS and YFSETQ. CDR3 coding DNA: TGCGCCAGCAGCAACCAGCGGGAAAATGAGCAGTTCTTC. Its protein is CASSNQRENEQFF.

This rearrangement joins TRBV12-3 or TRBV12-4 to TRBJ2-1; the D is unclear. Trimming took 2 bases from V and 8 from J, leaving 4 bases between them. The CDR3 consists of 11 residues. The CDR3, as DNA: TGTGCCAGCAGTTTATTAGATGAGCAGTTCTTC. This codes for CASSLLDEQFF.

This chain uses TRBV18 with TRBJ1-1; unclear D gene. The V end was cut by 3 bases, the J end by 0 bases, with 14 bases between. The CDR3 runs 16 residues. Germline CDR1 and CDR2: KGHSH and LQKENI. CDR3 sequence (DNA): TGTGCCAGCTCACCTACTACCTTCACGATGAACACTGAAGCTTTCTTT. Translation: CASSPTTFTMNTEAFF.

The CDR3 coding sequence is TGTGCCAGCAGCCAAGATCTGTACAGCTCTTTCTATGGCTACACCTTC. The encoded protein is CASSQDLYSSFYGYTF. The chain employs TRBV3-1 (or the pseudogene TRBV3-2) and TRBJ1-2; no definite D call. This CDR3 spans 16 amino acids. V was shortened by 0 bases and J by 4 bases, with 15 bases between the two germline ends. Germline lookup yields CDR1 LGHDT and CDR2 YNNKEL (reference sequence).

The chain carries TRBV3-1 (or the pseudogene TRBV3-2) and TRBJ1-2; D is ambiguous. The CDR3 has 12 residues. V lost 4 bases, J lost 4 bases, and 7 bases lay in between. CDR1 is LGHDT, CDR2 YNNKEL, per germline (reference sequence). The CDR3, as DNA: TGTGCCAGCAGCCGGAGGGCCTATGGCTACACCTTC. Amino acids: CASSRRAYGYTF.

Only one count was recorded for this clone. The rearrangement links TRBV7-9 to TRBJ1-2, with 10 nucleotides matching TRBD1. Germline CDR1 is SEHNR and CDR2 is FQNEAQ (reference sequence). With V trimmed by 5 bases and J by 5 bases, 5 bases remained unmatched. The CDR3 consists of 14 residues. The chain's CDR3 is CASSPGTGVYGYTF. CDR3 bases: TGTGCCAGCAGCCCCGGGACAGGGGTTTATGGCTACACCTTC.

This clone was observed a few times. The same CDR3 also results from other DNA sequences found in this sample. The rearrangement links TRBV5-1 to TRBJ1-2; D remains unclear. Trimming removed 0 bases from V and 4 bases from J, with 4 bases in between. Germline V lookup: CDR1 SGHRS, CDR2 YFSETQ. The CDR3 sequence is 12 residues long. CDR3 DNA: TGCGCCAGCAGCTTGGCCGGCTATGGCTACACCTTC. It specifies CASSLAGYGYTF.

This chain's CDR3 is CASSSGTGNEQYF. DNA for the CDR3: TGTGCCAGCAGCTCCGGGACAGGGAACGAGCAGTACTTC. The rearrangement links TRBV11-2 to TRBJ2-7; 9 bases fit TRBD1. The CDR3 length is 13 residues. Trimming at V came to 4 bases and at J to 5 bases, leaving 3 bases not matched to a gene. CDR1 SGHAT and CDR2 FQNNGV come from the germline V gene. The full variable domain, rest sourced from reference TRBV11-2 and TRBJ2-7, is EAGVAQSPRYKIIEKRQSVAFWCNPISGHATLYWYQQILGQGPKLLIQFQNNGVVDDSQLPKDRFSAERLKGVDSTLKIQPAKLEDSAVYLCASSSGTGNEQYFGPGTRLTVT.

This chain joins TRBV7-9 and TRBJ1-2, with 9 bases lining up with TRBD1. CDR1 SEHNR and CDR2 FQNEAQ come from the germline V gene (reference sequence). CDR3 length: 15 residues. After removal of 5 bases from V and 5 bases from J, the junction contained 9 bases not matched to a gene. The CDR3 loop is CASSRGTGPNYGYTF. CDR3 nucleotide sequence: TGTGCCAGCAGCCGGGGGACAGGGCCCAATTATGGCTACACCTTC.

The gene calls are TRBV5-4 and TRBJ2-2, with TRBD1 matching 9 bases. CDR1 is SGHNT and CDR2 is YYREEE in the germline V gene (reference sequence). This CDR3 is 15 amino acids long. Trimming removed 1 base from V and 4 bases from J; junction bases left unmatched: 2. For the CDR3, the DNA is TGTGCCAGCAGCTTGAAGGACAGGGGCACCGGGGAGCTGTTTTTT. The encoded protein is CASSLKDRGTGELFF.

This clone appeared a few times. The gene calls are TRBV5-1 and TRBJ2-7; 8 nucleotides line up with TRBD2. The germline gives CDR1 SGHRS, CDR2 YFSETQ. The J segment lost 4 bases and the V segment lost 0 bases, leaving 6 bases of the junction unmatched. The CDR3 loop spans 15 amino acids. CDR3 nucleotide sequence: TGCGCCAGCAGCTTGGGGTCGGGAGGGTCGTACGAGCAGTACTTC. Translating it yields CASSLGSGGSYEQYF.

The chain carries TRBV18 and TRBJ1-6; 7 bases fit TRBD1. The CDR3 consists of 14 residues. Germline-derived CDR1 and CDR2 are KGHSH and LQKENI. J gave up 7 bases and V 6 bases, and 6 bases lay outside the gene matches. For the CDR3, the DNA is TGTGCCAGCTCGCGGGACAGCCAGAATTCACCCCTCCACTTT. It codes for CASSRDSQNSPLHF.

This clone was seen a few times. The chain is built from TRBV7-9 and TRBJ2-2; TRBD2 matches 8 bases. The junction had 6 bases not matched to a gene; V was cut back by 5 bases and J by 4 bases. In germline, CDR1 is SEHNR, CDR2 FQNEAQ (reference sequence). The CDR3 runs 15 residues. CDR3 DNA sequence: TGTGCCAGCAGCATTAGCGGGGAGTCCACCGGGGAGCTGTTTTTT. This gives the protein CASSISGESTGELFF. Drawing the rest from reference TRBV7-9 and TRBJ2-2, the complete variable domain is DTGVSQNPRHKITKRGQNVTFRCDPISEHNRLYWYRQTLGQGPEFLTYFQNEAQLEKSRLLSDRFSAERPKGSFSTLEIQRTEQGDSAMYLCASSISGESTGELFFGEGSRLTVL.

V usage is TRBV7-3 and J usage is TRBJ2-1; possible D gene TRBD1, 6 bases. Germline CDR1 and CDR2: SGHTA and FQGTGA. V was clipped by 6 bases and J by 4 bases, with 19 bases between them. The CDR3 is 16 amino acids. This CDR3 is CASSRVGAASYNEQFF. CDR3 DNA: TGTGCCAGCAGTCGGGTGGGGGCGGCATCTTACAATGAGCAGTTCTTC.